These T cell receptor beta chains were read from a single sample in a study of T cell responses to AZD1222 COVID-19 vaccine. Using immunoSEQ multiplex PCR, the repertoire was profiled, and TCRdb retains in-frame clones only, with some absent. The table shows about 150,000 clones, with roughly nine tenths occurring only once. Sequenced material: peripheral blood, taken on day 0 of AZD1222 vaccination. These receptors were obtained from an adult in good health. Each CDR3 is given with its conserved first and last residue. The D gene is left open where the match is weak. Clone size is not always given. Where it is, it says once, few, many or a class for expanded clones.

clone size	CDR3 length	V gene	J gene	D gene	CDR3 DNA	CDR3 protein
once	16	TRBV2	TRBJ1-1	.	TGTGCCAGCAGTGAAGCGGCTGCGGGGTGGGGCACTGAAGCTTTCTTT	CASSEAAAGWGTEAFF
.	11	TRBV24-1	TRBJ2-2	.	TGTGCCACCAGTGTGAACGGGGAGCTGTTTTTT	CATSVNGELFF
.	20	TRBV5-4	TRBJ2-7	TRBD2	TGTGCCAGCACCGTAAAACCCGGGGGTGCTAGCGGGGGGCCCCACTACGAGCAGTACTTC	CASTVKPGGASGGPHYEQYF
.	13	TRBV6-5	TRBJ1-2	.	TGTGCCAGCAGTTATTGGCAGGATAATGGCTACACCTTC	CASSYWQDNGYTF
.	14	TRBV6-2/TRBV6-3	TRBJ1-2	.	TGTGCCAGCAGTTATCAACGCACGCAGGATGGCTACACCTTC	CASSYQRTQDGYTF
once	15	TRBV6-5	TRBJ2-1	TRBD2	TGTGCCAGCGCCAAGGCTAGCGGGTTGTACAATGAGCAGTTCTTC	CASAKASGLYNEQFF
.	13	TRBV6-4	TRBJ2-3	.	TGTGCCAGCAGTGTCGTTGGCGGAGATACGCAGTATTTT	CASSVVGGDTQYF
.	13	TRBV9	TRBJ2-2	.	TGTGCCACCTCCCCCCGGGCAACCGGGGAGCTGTTTTTT	CATSPRATGELFF
.	17	TRBV3-1/TRBV3-2	TRBJ2-6	.	TGTGCCAGCAGCCCCCGTGGACAGCACTCTGGGGCCAACGTCCTGACTTTC	CASSPRGQHSGANVLTF
.	16	TRBV7-6	TRBJ2-3	.	TGTGCCAGCAGCCCCCCCCGACTAGGGGGCACAGATACGCAGTATTTT	CASSPPRLGGTDTQYF
.	11	TRBV20-1	TRBJ1-1	.	TGCAGTGCTAGAGACGGCAGGGAAGCTTTCTTT	CSARDGREAFF
.	13	TRBV5-4	TRBJ2-3	.	TGTGCCAGCAGCCCGGACAGCACAGATACGCAGTATTTT	CASSPDSTDTQYF
.	17	TRBV19	TRBJ2-3	.	TGTGCCAGTAGTATAGCCCCACCGGGTCTACAGGCAGATACGCAGTATTTT	CASSIAPPGLQADTQYF
few	14	TRBV19	TRBJ2-2	TRBD1	TGTGCCAGTAGTATACCTCAGGGGGCGCGGGAGCTGTTTTTT	CASSIPQGARELFF
.	16	TRBV10-2	TRBJ2-1	.	TGCGCCAGCAGTGAGTCGCGGGCCAGCTCCTACAATGAGCAGTTCTTC	CASSESRASSYNEQFF
few	13	TRBV6-5	TRBJ2-7	TRBD2	TGTGCCAGCAGGAGGGACTACTCCTACGAGCAGTACTTC	CASRRDYSYEQYF
.	11	TRBV29-1	TRBJ2-1	TRBD2	TGCAGCGTGGGACTATGGAATGAGCAGTTCTTC	CSVGLWNEQFF
.	14	TRBV7-9	TRBJ1-5	.	TGTGCCAGCAGCTTCTCGGGGCTCAATCAGCCCCAGCATTTT	CASSFSGLNQPQHF
.	13	TRBV19	TRBJ2-7	.	TGTGCCAGTAGTGCGGGGAGCTCCTACGAGCAGTACTTC	CASSAGSSYEQYF
.	15	TRBV27	TRBJ1-5	.	TGTGCCAGCAGTTTTATGGGGGGGAGCAATCAGCCCCAGCATTTT	CASSFMGGSNQPQHF
.	16	TRBV7-9	TRBJ1-2	TRBD1	TGTGCCAGCAGCGCCAACAGGGGATGGGCTACTGATGGCTACACCTTC	CASSANRGWATDGYTF
.	16	TRBV6-1	TRBJ1-5	.	TGTGCCAGCAGTGAAGCCCCCAGGGGTTCCAATCAGCCCCAGCATTTT	CASSEAPRGSNQPQHF
.	13	TRBV4-3	TRBJ1-2	.	TGCGCCAGCAGCCAAGAGCCGGGACTAGGCTACACCTTC	CASSQEPGLGYTF
once	11	TRBV5-1	TRBJ2-7	.	TGCGCCAGCAGGAATGAGGGCGAGCAGTACTTC	CASRNEGEQYF
.	16	TRBV7-8	TRBJ2-3	TRBD2	TGTGCCAGCAGCCCCGGGCTAGCGGGGGGGTCAGATACGCAGTATTTT	CASSPGLAGGSDTQYF
once	15	TRBV6-5	TRBJ2-2	.	TGTGCCACCCGGGAGGGGGCCTCTTCAACCGGGGAGCTGTTTTTT	CATREGASSTGELFF
.	14	TRBV3-1/TRBV3-2	TRBJ1-1	.	TGTGCCAGCAGCCAACGAGCTATTTTGGCTGAAGCTTTCTTT	CASSQRAILAEAFF
many	16	TRBV4-2	TRBJ1-6	.	TGTGCCAGCAGCCCCAGCCTGTCGGGGCAGTGGTCACCCCTCCACTTT	CASSPSLSGQWSPLHF
.	14	TRBV5-1	TRBJ1-1	.	TGCGCCAGCAGCTTGAAGTGGGGGAACACTGAAGCTTTCTTT	CASSLKWGNTEAFF